The 28 T cell receptor beta chains below come from one sample, sequenced in a study of breast tumors, draining lymph nodes, adjacent tissues. A single record per CDR3 protein comes from TCRdb applying MiXCR to the multiplex PCR reads. In the table there are approximately 170,000 distinct CDR3 sequences, roughly a third of which are singletons. The lymph nodes were axillary draining lymph nodes from breast cancer patients. Sequenced material: axillary lymph node tissue. Source of these receptors: a female donor with breast cancer. Some clones in this sample may be carry-over from other donors' samples.

This clonotype showed up just a few times. The chain is built from TRBV7-2 and TRBJ2-4; D ambiguous. V was trimmed by 1 base and J by 0 bases, leaving 7 bases between them. Germline CDR1 SGHTA, CDR2 FQGNSA. The CDR3 spans 15 residues. In DNA form, the CDR3 reads TGTGCCAGCAGCTTAGAGAGACTAGCCAAAAACATTCAGTACTTC. It encodes CASSLERLAKNIQYF.

Remarks on this clonotype: This sequence may be a read error, since a much larger clone differs from it by one base. This chain joins TRBV5-6 and TRBJ2-1; 7 bases align to TRBD1. V trimming: 2 bases; J trimming: 10 bases; junction bases outside the gene matches: 12. Looked up from germline, CDR1 is SGHDT and CDR2 is YYEEEE. The CDR3 totals 15 residues. For the CDR3, the DNA is TGTGCCAGCAGCTTCGGGACAGCCCCTTTGGGGGAGCAGTTCTTC. This translates into CASSFGTAPLGEQFF.

This rearrangement joins TRBV2 to TRBJ2-2; 11 bases are shared with TRBD1. This CDR3 has 15 residues. CDR1 SNHLY and CDR2 FYNNEI come from the germline V gene. Trimming removed 5 bases from V and 6 bases from J; junction bases left unmatched: 5. CDR3 residues: CASSRGQGAAGELFF. As DNA, the CDR3 is TGTGCCAGCAGTCGCGGACAGGGGGCCGCCGGGGAGCTGTTTTTT.

This clonotype was detected ten times or more. The chain employs TRBV6-1 and TRBJ2-7, with D perhaps TRBD1 (6 bases). Trimming cost V 7 bases and J 5 bases, with 15 bases left between them. This CDR3 comprises 13 residues. Germline V CDR1 and CDR2: MNHNS, SASEGT. The CDR3 DNA is TGTGCCAGCAAGGGCGACCCAGGGGACGAGCAGTACTTC. Its translation: CASKGDPGDEQYF.

The rearrangement uses TRBV11-2 and TRBJ2-3; no firm D call. V was shortened by 1 base and J by 1 base, with 9 bases between the two germline ends. This CDR3 is 15 amino acids long. Looked up from germline, CDR1 is SGHAT and CDR2 is FQNNGV. The CDR3 loop is CASSLGSSGTDTQYF. The DNA for the CDR3 is TGTGCCAGCAGCTTAGGGTCTAGTGGCACAGATACGCAGTATTTT. Complete variable domain (other parts from reference TRBV11-2 and TRBJ2-3): EAGVAQSPRYKIIEKRQSVAFWCNPISGHATLYWYQQILGQGPKLLIQFQNNGVVDDSQLPKDRFSAERLKGVDSTLKIQPAKLEDSAVYLCASSLGSSGTDTQYFGPGTRLTVL.

This clonotype was seen ten or more times. The rearrangement joins TRBV12-3 or TRBV12-4 to TRBJ1-5; D is ambiguous. The CDR3 runs 13 residues. V lost 3 bases and J 3 bases, leaving 6 bases between the germline ends. CDR3 in amino acids: CASSLGYNQPQHF. The CDR3 DNA follows: TGTGCCAGCAGTTTGGGCTACAATCAGCCCCAGCATTTT.

In its sample, this clonotype was seen many times. The chain is built from TRBV11-3 and TRBJ2-5; 10 bases are a match to TRBD2. V lost 6 bases, J lost 2 bases, and 6 bases stayed unmatched. Germline CDR1 and CDR2: SGHNT and YENEEA. The CDR3 consists of 15 residues. Written as DNA, the CDR3 is TGTGCCAGCAGTATAGCGGGGGGCCGGCAAGAGACCCAGTACTTC. The encoded protein is CASSIAGGRQETQYF.

As for this clonotype: This likely comes from a read error, as the CDR3 has no conserved phenylalanine or tryptophan at its end. The DNA is omitted, as the CDR3 cannot be located on it reliably, and the CDR3 follows TCRdb's listing. V gene TRBV6-2 or TRBV6-3 combines with J gene TRBJ2-3; the table assigns TRBD2, which was not confirmed against the DNA. In germline, CDR1 is MNHEY, CDR2 SVGEGT. With termini counted, the CDR3 has 10 amino acids. The CDR3 reads CASSHPRGRE.

This clonotype has a single count. The CDR3 spells CARPLGGSFFTNEKLFF. Here the CDR3 DNA reads TGTGCTAGACCCCTGGGGGGCAGTTTCTTCACTAATGAAAAACTGTTTTTT. The genes are TRBV10-3 and TRBJ1-4; possible D gene TRBD1, 6 bases. From germline, CDR1 is ENHRY and CDR2 SYGVKD. The CDR3 is 17 residues long.

The rearrangement uses TRBV5-5 and TRBJ2-3, with D possibly being TRBD1 (6 bases). Germline values: CDR1 SGHKS, CDR2 YYEKEE (reference sequence). This CDR3 is 15 amino acids long. V was clipped by 2 bases and J by 2 bases, with 12 bases between them. The CDR3 DNA is TGTGCCAGCAGCTTTTTGGGGGCACTCACAGATACGCAGTATTTT. This sequence encodes CASSFLGALTDTQYF.

The rearrangement links TRBV28 to TRBJ2-1; 9 positions agree with TRBD2. The CDR3 has 15 residues. Looked up from germline, CDR1 is MDHEN and CDR2 is SYDVKM. Germline trimming cut 11 bases from V and 3 bases from J; bases unmatched to any gene: 11. This CDR3 is CAALGASGNYNEQFF. The CDR3 nucleotides are TGTGCCGCCCTTGGGGCTAGCGGGAACTACAATGAGCAGTTCTTC.

In its sample, this clonotype was seen a few times. The chain uses TRBV12-3 or TRBV12-4 and TRBJ1-5; maybe TRBD1 (6 bases). V was clipped by 3 bases and J by 0 bases, with 12 bases between them. The CDR3 contains 16 residues. The CDR3 DNA reads as TGTGCCAGCAGTTTCGGGGGGCGGTATAGCAATCAGCCCCAGCATTTT. Protein product: CASSFGGRYSNQPQHF.

V gene TRBV2 combines with J gene TRBJ1-6, with D tentatively TRBD1 (5 bases). The CDR3 contains 17 residues. Per the germline V gene, CDR1 is SNHLY and CDR2 is FYNNEI. V was trimmed by 4 bases and J by 10 bases, leaving 23 bases between them. The DNA of the CDR3 is TGTGCCAGCAGTGTCGGGACTAGCGGAAGAACTAGGTCACCCCTCCACTTT. Translation: CASSVGTSGRTRSPLHF.

This clonotype was counted ten times or more. J is TRBJ2-3 and V is TRBV15; a possible D gene is TRBD2 (6 bases). This CDR3 contains 15 residues. The germline V and J ends were trimmed by 2 bases and 6 bases, with 15 bases remaining between them. Germline loops: CDR1 LNHNV, CDR2 YYDKDF (reference sequence). CDR3 nucleotides: TGTGCCACCAGCAGAAATCGTGGGGGGATGGATACGCAGTATTTT. It is translated as CATSRNRGGMDTQYF. The whole variable domain, filled in from reference TRBV15 and TRBJ2-3, reads DAMVIQNPRYQVTQFGKPVTLSCSQTLNHNVMYWYQQKSSQAPKLLFHYYDKDFNNEADTPDNFQSRRPNTSFCFLDIRSPGLGDTAMYLCATSRNRGGMDTQYFGPGTRLTVL.

This clonotype occurred a few times. This chain joins TRBV27 and TRBJ2-1; D unclear. CDR1 MNHEY and CDR2 SMNVEV come from the germline V gene (reference sequence). This CDR3 is 14 amino acids long. V was cut by 2 bases and J by 0 bases, with 5 bases left in between. The CDR3 DNA reads TGTGCCAGCAGTTTAGTTCACTCCTACAATGAGCAGTTCTTC. It specifies CASSLVHSYNEQFF.

To note about this clonotype: This sequence may be a read error, since a much larger clone differs from it by one base. The chain has TRBV12-3 or TRBV12-4 and TRBJ1-5, with D perhaps TRBD1 (6 bases). Trimming removed 6 bases from V and 2 bases from J, with 11 bases in between. The CDR3 consists of 14 residues. CDR3 nucleotide sequence: TGTGCCAGCAGCTTACAGGGTTGCAATCAGCCCCAGCATTTT. The encoded protein is CASSLQGCNQPQHF.

This clonotype was found many times. J is TRBJ1-4 and V is TRBV12-3 or TRBV12-4; D is perhaps TRBD1 (5 bases). The CDR3 extends over 14 amino acids. V lost 3 bases, J lost 6 bases, and 11 bases lay in between. For the CDR3, the DNA is TGTGCCAGCAGTTTCTGGGGGAGGGATGAAAAACTGTTTTTT. This encodes CASSFWGRDEKLFF.

This clonotype has at least ten counts. The chain joins TRBV20-1 to TRBJ2-6; D uncertain. The CDR3 contains 12 residues. V gave up 4 bases and J gave up 3 bases, with 4 bases separating them. The germline V gene encodes CDR1 DFQATT and CDR2 SNEGSKA (reference sequence). CDR3 nucleotides: TGCAGTGCTATAGATGGGGCCAACGTCCTGACTTTC. It specifies CSAIDGANVLTF.

This clonotype has just one count. The CDR3 reads CASRTRRSYYGYTF. The CDR3 coding sequence is TGTGCCAGCCGCACCCGCAGGTCCTACTATGGCTACACCTTC. V is TRBV12-3 or TRBV12-4 and J is TRBJ1-2; D remains unclear. V gave up 8 bases and J gave up 3 bases, with 16 bases separating them. This CDR3 contains 14 residues.

The CDR3 loop reads CASRTWTEGPLYGYTF. The CDR3 DNA follows: TGTGCCAGCAGGACCTGGACGGAAGGTCCGCTCTATGGCTACACCTTC. V is TRBV6-5 and J is TRBJ1-2, with unresolved D. The CDR3 spans 16 residues. Germline V gene lookup returns CDR1 MNHEY and CDR2 SVGAGI. V was cut by 6 bases and J by 4 bases, with 21 bases left in between.

To note about this clonotype: The conserved closing phenylalanine or tryptophan is absent in this CDR3, likely reflecting a read error. The V gene is TRBV2, the J gene TRBJ2-2, with TRBD1 matching 9 bases. CDR3 length: 16 amino acids. Germline values: CDR1 SNHLY, CDR2 FYNNEI. V was pared by 3 bases and J by 5 bases, with 7 bases of the junction left unmatched. The CDR3 region is CASSDAGDRGTGELFL. Written as DNA, the CDR3 is TGTGCCAGCAGTGATGCGGGAGACAGGGGGACCGGGGAGCTGTTTCTT.

This clonotype was detected many times. The V and J genes are TRBV9 and TRBJ2-1; 8 positions match TRBD1. The CDR3 consists of 13 residues. Germline loops: CDR1 SGDLS, CDR2 YYNGEE. J was trimmed by 12 bases and V by 3 bases; bases with no gene match: 8. This CDR3 is CASSGVGDRWQFF. The CDR3, as DNA: TGTGCCAGCAGCGGAGTAGGGGACAGGTGGCAGTTCTTC. Drawing the rest from reference TRBV9 and TRBJ2-1, the complete variable domain is DSGVTQTPKHLITATGQRVTLRCSPRSGDLSVYWYQQSLDQGLQFLIQYYNGEERAKGNILERFSAQQFPDLHSELNLSSLELGDSALYFCASSGVGDRWQFFGPGTRLTVL.

The gene calls are TRBV10-1 and TRBJ1-6; 8 positions agree with TRBD1. This CDR3 is 14 amino acids long. Losses at the gene ends were 6 bases for V and 6 bases for J; bases not matched to a gene: 4. The germline CDR1 and CDR2 sequences are WNHNN and SYGVQD (reference sequence). CDR3 residues: CASRGQGVNSPLHF. CDR3 coding DNA: TGCGCCAGCAGAGGACAGGGAGTTAATTCACCCCTCCACTTT.

Points on this clonotype: A much larger clone differs from this one at a single base, so this may be a read error. V and J are TRBV5-8 and TRBJ2-1; 7 nucleotides match TRBD2. Germline trimming cut 5 bases from V and 6 bases from J; bases unmatched to any gene: 14. The CDR3 consists of 16 residues. CDR1 and CDR2 (germline): SGHTS, YDEGEE. As DNA, the CDR3 is TGTGCCAGCAGATATCAGGGAATGGGGGGGGTCAATGAGCAGTTCTTC. It encodes CASRYQGMGGVNEQFF.

This clonotype came up many times. The chain combines TRBV7-6 with TRBJ1-6; TRBD1 matches at 9 bases. With V trimmed by 1 base and J by 9 bases, 7 bases remained unmatched. The length of the CDR3 is 16 residues. CDR1 is SGHVS, CDR2 FNYEAQ, per germline. The CDR3 sequence: CASSLEARTGVSPLHF. In DNA, the CDR3 is TGTGCCAGCAGCTTAGAGGCGCGGACAGGGGTTTCACCCCTCCACTTT.

Notes on this clonotype: A much bigger clone sits one base away, suggesting this may be a read error. The chain employs TRBV7-9 and TRBJ2-1, with 11 bases that match TRBD2. Germline loops: CDR1 SEHNR, CDR2 FQNEAQ (reference sequence). CDR3 length equals 15 residues. The CDR3 nucleotides are TGTGCCAGCAGAACTAGCGGGAGTTCCTACAATGAGCAGCTCTTC. Translating gives CASRTSGSSYNEQLF. The full variable domain, rest sourced from reference TRBV7-9 and TRBJ2-1, is DTGVSQNPRHKITKRGQNVTFRCDPISEHNRLYWYRQTLGQGPEFLTYFQNEAQLEKSRLLSDRFSAERPKGSFSTLEIQRTEQGDSAMYLCASRTSGSSYNEQLFGPGTRLTVL.

This clonotype was detected many times. This sequence joins TRBV11-3 and TRBJ2-2, with D unresolved. This CDR3 region has 14 residues. Trimming stripped 2 bases from V and 6 bases from J, with 10 bases between. Germline-derived CDR1 and CDR2 are SGHNT and YENEEA. The CDR3 sequence is CASSLPWGSGELFF. CDR3 nucleotides: TGTGCCAGCAGCTTACCTTGGGGTTCCGGGGAGCTGTTTTTT. The full variable domain, with the rest looked up from reference TRBV11-3 and TRBJ2-2, is EAGVVQSPRYKIIEKKQPVAFWCNPISGHNTLYWYLQNLGQGPELLIRYENEEAVDDSQLPKDRFSAERLKGVDSTLKIQPAELGDSAVYLCASSLPWGSGELFFGEGSRLTVL.

CDR3 residues: CSVEKVQAGGTNEKLFF. For the CDR3, the DNA is TGCAGCGTTGAGAAGGTGCAGGCCGGGGGCACTAATGAAAAACTGTTTTTT. V gene TRBV29-1 combines with J gene TRBJ1-4; a possible D gene is TRBD1 (6 bases). The CDR3 consists of 17 residues. V was cut by 3 bases and J by 2 bases, with 19 bases left in between. Germline lookup yields CDR1 SQVTM and CDR2 ANQGSEA.